Following are 15 T cell receptor beta chains from one sample sequenced in a study of response to subunit inactivated influenza vaccine. TCRdb analysed the RT-PCR reads with MiXCR anew, one entry per CDR3 protein. The data hold around 570,000 distinct CDR3 sequences, with around 8% observed a single time. Source: PBMCs from blood, taken around 25 months after vaccination. Source of these receptors: a man aged 50 to 69 who received an inactivated influenza vaccine.

This chain uses TRBV6-1 with TRBJ2-7; D is undetermined. The CDR3 contains 15 residues. Trimming took 1 base from V and 2 from J, leaving 12 bases between them. Germline CDR1 and CDR2: MNHNS and SASEGT. The CDR3 DNA follows: TGTGCCAGCAGTGAAGTAGCCGGTTTGACCTACGAGCAGTACTTC. This encodes CASSEVAGLTYEQYF.

Written as DNA, the CDR3 is TGCGCCAGCAGCTTGCAGGTTTCAAGCGACGAGCAGTACTTC. It translates to CASSLQVSSDEQYF. The chain combines TRBV5-1 with TRBJ2-7; no definite D call. V shed 1 base and J shed 5 bases, with 13 bases lying between them. The CDR3 contains 14 residues. CDR1 SGHRS and CDR2 YFSETQ come from the germline V gene. Looking up the rest from reference TRBV5-1 and TRBJ2-7 gives the full variable domain: KAGVTQTPRYLIKTRGQQVTLSCSPISGHRSVSWYQQTPGQGLQFLFEYFSETQRNKGNFPGRFSGRQFSNSRSEMNVSTLELGDSALYLCASSLQVSSDEQYFGPGTRLTVT.

This clonotype was recorded at least ten times. This sequence joins TRBV12-3 or TRBV12-4 and TRBJ1-5; D possibly corresponds to TRBD1 (6 bases). Trimming took 6 bases from V and 0 from J, leaving 15 bases between them. The CDR3 is 16 amino acids. CDR3 sequence reads: CASSSRDIYSNQPQHF. The CDR3, as DNA: TGTGCCAGCAGCTCCCGGGACATTTATAGCAATCAGCCCCAGCATTTT.

This clonotype has at least ten counts. The chain employs TRBV12-3 or TRBV12-4 and TRBJ2-5, with TRBD1 identical over 8 bases. The CDR3 is made up of 17 amino acids. The V gene end was trimmed by 4 bases and the J gene end by 1 base; junction bases not matched to a gene: 11. The chain's CDR3 is CASSSPSGQEGQETQYF. In nucleotides, the CDR3 is TGTGCCAGCAGTTCTCCGTCGGGACAGGAGGGCCAAGAGACCCAGTACTTC.

This clonotype was observed a handful of times. V is TRBV12-3 or TRBV12-4 and J is TRBJ2-3, with 10 bases aligning to TRBD2. This CDR3 contains 17 residues. V lost 2 bases to trimming and J lost 0 bases; unmatched junction nucleotides: 5. CDR3 loop: CASSLSLAGKSTDTQYF. The CDR3 coding sequence is TGTGCCAGCAGTTTATCACTAGCGGGAAAGAGCACAGATACGCAGTATTTT.

This clonotype came up a few times. The chain links TRBV12-5 to TRBJ2-1; a possible D gene is TRBD2 (7 bases). The germline gives CDR1 LGHNT, CDR2 FRNRAP. The CDR3 has 16 amino acids. V was cut by 6 bases and J by 10 bases, with 25 bases left in between. In nucleotides, the CDR3 is TGTGCTAGTGGCCAACTATTTGGGGGGGGGCTGAGGGAGCAGTTCTTC. This codes for CASGQLFGGGLREQFF.

This chain connects TRBV24-1 to TRBJ2-7; weak D call: TRBD1 (6 bases). Trimming removed 3 bases at V and 7 bases at J, with 6 bases between. CDR1 is KGHDR and CDR2 is SFDVKD in the germline V gene. The CDR3 is 11 amino acids. The CDR3 spells CATSDGTEQYF. The CDR3 nucleotides read TGTGCCACCAGTGATGGGACAGAGCAGTACTTC.

The CDR3 coding sequence is TGTGCCACCAGCCTAGACAGGGGTTCGACCGGGGAGCTGTTTTTT. Translated, it gives CATSLDRGSTGELFF. The chain joins TRBV15 to TRBJ2-2; TRBD1 matches 8 bases. Per the germline V gene, CDR1 is LNHNV and CDR2 is YYDKDF (reference sequence). J lost 5 bases, V lost 5 bases, and 7 bases had no gene match. The CDR3 extends over 15 amino acids.

This clonotype showed up just a few times. V usage is TRBV6-2 or TRBV6-3 and J usage is TRBJ1-1; D not certain. Trimming pared 3 bases from V and 6 bases from J, leaving 17 bases between. This CDR3 comprises 15 residues. Germline V CDR1 and CDR2: MNHEY, SVGEGT. The CDR3 DNA follows: TGTGCCAGCAGTTATACCCGGACGGGCCAACCTGAAGCTTTCTTT. Protein: CASSYTRTGQPEAFF.

This clonotype occurred a few times. The rearrangement uses TRBV5-6 and TRBJ2-1, with 9 bases identical to TRBD1. The CDR3 extends over 11 amino acids. Germline V CDR1 and CDR2: SGHDT, YYEEEE. V lost 3 bases and J lost 14; bases outside the gene matches: 3. CDR3 DNA sequence: TGTGCCAGCAGCTATACAGGGGGCAAGTTCTTC. Its translation is CASSYTGGKFF.

This clonotype has ten or more counts. This sequence joins TRBV4-1 and TRBJ1-2; D unclear. The CDR3 consists of 13 residues. V lost 0 bases to trimming and J lost 4 bases, with 6 bases between them. Germline CDR1 is MGHRA and CDR2 is YSYEKL. The CDR3 is CASSQDLGYGYTF. The CDR3 nucleotides read TGCGCCAGCAGCCAAGATCTTGGCTATGGCTACACCTTC.

This clonotype was seen a handful of times. This chain links TRBV7-2 with TRBJ2-5, with D perhaps matching TRBD2 (6 bases). The V gene lost 5 bases and the J gene lost 4 bases, with 20 bases spanning the gap. The CDR3 totals 16 residues. Germline-derived CDR1 and CDR2 are SGHTA and FQGNSA. The chain's CDR3 is CASSPPVVAGLETQYF. DNA for the CDR3: TGTGCCAGCAGCCCCCCGGTTGTTGCGGGACTAGAGACCCAGTACTTC.

This clonotype was counted a few times. V is TRBV27 and J is TRBJ2-1; TRBD2 agrees at 9 bases. V lost 6 bases and J lost 7; bases outside the gene matches: 13. The CDR3 spans 16 residues. The germline gives CDR1 MNHEY, CDR2 SMNVEV (reference sequence). The CDR3 is CASSPSGGGRGNEQFF. The CDR3, as DNA: TGTGCCAGCAGCCCCAGTGGGGGCGGGAGGGGTAATGAGCAGTTCTTC.

Many counts were recorded for this clonotype. The chain recombines TRBV20-1 with TRBJ2-1; the match to TRBD2 covers 13 bases. V shed 8 bases, J shed 8 bases, and the junction held 15 bases outside the gene matches. Looked up from germline, CDR1 is DFQATT and CDR2 is SNEGSKA (reference sequence). CDR3 size: 16 residues. The CDR3 region is CSTQPFPGLAGYEQFF. The CDR3 DNA sequence: TGCAGTACTCAGCCATTCCCGGGACTAGCGGGATATGAGCAGTTCTTC.

This clonotype was seen more than once but under ten times. This sequence joins TRBV4-2 and TRBJ2-3; TRBD2 aligns across 11 bases. The CDR3 covers 17 residues. Trimming at V came to 3 bases and at J to 2 bases, leaving 7 bases not matched to a gene. Per the germline V gene, CDR1 is LGHNA and CDR2 is YNFKEQ. CDR3 residues: CASSQTGLAAYTDTQYF. CDR3 nucleotides: TGTGCCAGCAGCCAGACGGGACTAGCGGCCTACACAGATACGCAGTATTTT.